This is a list of T cell receptor beta chains from one sample in a study of blood T cell repertoires in COVID-19. The assay was immunoSEQ multiplex PCR, and TCRdb's table has in-frame clones only and misses some. This sample has over 85,000 clones, with about 80% found just once. Sample: peripheral blood. Receptors were obtained from a woman older than 75 with active or convalescent COVID-19. The CDR3 runs from the conserved cysteine through the conserved F or W. The D gene is left open where the match is weak. Some rows mark clone size as missing; the rest say once, few, many or name a class of expanded clone.

clone_size j_call v_call d_call cdr3_aa cdr3_nt
few TRBJ2-7 TRBV11-2 TRBD1 CASSYYPGQGAGSSYEQYF TGTGCCAGCAGCTACTACCCGGGACAGGGGGCGGGGAGCTCCTACGAGCAGTACTTC
. TRBJ2-1 TRBV5-4 . CASSLGGKVEGEQFF TGTGCCAGCAGCTTGGGCGGGAAGGTCGAGGGTGAGCAGTTCTTC
. TRBJ1-3 TRBV5-1 . CASSPPDIGNTIYF TGCGCCAGCAGCCCCCCCGACATTGGAAACACCATATATTTT
. TRBJ2-1 TRBV19 TRBD2 CASSPRLAGDDEQFF TGTGCCAGTAGCCCCAGGCTAGCGGGAGACGATGAGCAGTTCTTC
. TRBJ2-3 TRBV20-1 TRBD2 CSASAPGRAFTDTQYF TGCAGTGCTAGTGCGCCCGGGAGGGCCTTTACAGATACGCAGTATTTT
. TRBJ1-1 TRBV7-9 TRBD1 CASSQQGQGTEAFF TGTGCCAGCAGCCAACAGGGACAGGGCACTGAAGCTTTCTTT
. TRBJ2-5 TRBV7-8 . CASSLGTFQETQYF TGTGCCAGCAGCCTCGGGACTTTCCAAGAGACCCAGTACTTC
few TRBJ1-6 TRBV3-1/TRBV3-2 TRBD1 CASSAQTGVYNSPLHF TGTGCCAGCAGCGCCCAGACAGGGGTTTATAATTCACCCCTCCACTTT
. TRBJ2-2 TRBV27 TRBD2 CASRGLAGEGELFF TGTGCCAGCAGGGGACTAGCGGGAGAGGGGGAGCTGTTTTTT
. TRBJ1-5 TRBV5-1 . CASSLGALGGDNQPQHF TGCGCCAGCAGCTTGGGTGCCCTCGGAGGGGACAATCAGCCCCAGCATTTT
once TRBJ2-3 TRBV27 . CASSESGTDYTDTQYF TGTGCCAGCAGTGAATCCGGGACTGACTACACAGATACGCAGTATTTT
. TRBJ2-3 TRBV5-1 TRBD2 CASGQGTSGSTDTQYF TGCGCCAGCGGCCAAGGGACTAGCGGAAGCACAGATACGCAGTATTTT
. TRBJ2-3 TRBV7-9 TRBD2 CASSRRLAGDTDTQYF TGTGCCAGCAGCCGGAGACTAGCGGGAGATACAGATACGCAGTATTTT
. TRBJ1-6 TRBV12-5 . CASGLGEGRNSPLHF TGTGCTAGTGGTTTGGGGGAGGGGAGAAATTCACCCCTCCACTTT
once TRBJ1-6 TRBV6-5 . CASSWLGRLNSPLHF TGTGCCAGCAGTTGGCTCGGCAGGCTAAATTCACCCCTCCACTTT
. TRBJ2-7 TRBV2 . CASSPQSYEQYF TGTGCCAGCAGTCCCCAGTCGTACGAGCAGTACTTC
. TRBJ1-1 TRBV7-2 . CASSFSPRNTEAFF TGTGCCAGCAGCTTCTCACCTAGGAACACTGAAGCTTTCTTT
few TRBJ2-5 TRBV11-3 . CASSPGAQETQYF TGTGCCAGCAGCCCCGGAGCCCAAGAGACCCAGTACTTC
. TRBJ1-4 TRBV5-6 . CASSLDKYEKLFF TGTGCCAGCAGCTTGGACAAGTATGAAAAACTGTTTTTT
few TRBJ1-2 TRBV11-2 TRBD1 CASSLQPDRVNYGYTF TGTGCCAGCAGCTTGCAACCTGACAGGGTTAACTATGGCTACACCTTC
. TRBJ2-5 TRBV15 TRBD2 CATSRAPSGSETQYF TGTGCCACCAGCAGAGCGCCTAGCGGGAGTGAGACCCAGTACTTC
. TRBJ2-7 TRBV6-5 . CASRPETGYYEQYF TGTGCCAGCAGACCCGAGACAGGATACTACGAGCAGTACTTC
few TRBJ2-1 TRBV3-1/TRBV3-2 TRBD2 CASSSIGLAGVKHEQFF TGTGCCAGCAGCTCAATCGGACTAGCGGGAGTCAAGCATGAGCAGTTCTTC
. TRBJ1-2 TRBV3-1/TRBV3-2 TRBD1 CASSPWTGEGYGYTF TGTGCCAGCAGCCCATGGACAGGGGAGGGCTATGGCTACACCTTC
. TRBJ2-7 TRBV15 TRBD1 CATSTSGQGTYEQYF TGTGCCACCAGCACTTCGGGACAGGGAACGTACGAGCAGTACTTC
once TRBJ1-2 TRBV5-1 . CASSDDSNYGYTF TGCGCCAGCAGCGACGACAGTAACTATGGCTACACCTTC
. TRBJ2-3 TRBV2 . CASSEDQSTDTQYF TGTGCCAGCAGTGAAGATCAGAGCACAGATACGCAGTATTTT
. TRBJ1-3 TRBV18 . CASSPDRSSGNTIYF TGTGCCAGCTCACCCGACCGGAGCTCTGGAAACACCATATATTTT
. TRBJ1-1 TRBV6-5 TRBD1 CASRGQTKGTEAFF TGTGCCAGCAGGGGACAGACGAAGGGAACTGAAGCTTTCTTT
. TRBJ2-5 TRBV25-1 . CASSDPPQETQYF TGTGCCAGCAGTGACCCTCCCCAAGAGACCCAGTACTTC
. TRBJ1-1 TRBV19 TRBD1 CASSPRGPTEAFF TGTGCCAGTAGTCCGAGGGGGCCCACTGAAGCTTTCTTT
once TRBJ1-1 TRBV18 . CASSPGHLNTEAFF TGTGCCAGCTCACCGGGACACCTGAACACTGAAGCTTTCTTT
. TRBJ1-3 TRBV6-6 . CASSYPEGGVRNTIYF TGTGCCAGCAGTTACCCGGAGGGTGGCGTGAGAAACACCATATATTTT
few TRBJ2-5 TRBV24-1 TRBD2 CATSEGTSGSAGETQYF TGTGCCACCAGTGAAGGGACTAGCGGGAGCGCCGGAGAGACCCAGTACTTC
. TRBJ2-5 TRBV5-1 . CASSLGSQETQYF TGCGCCAGCAGCTTGGGCAGCCAAGAGACCCAGTACTTC
. TRBJ2-5 TRBV5-1 TRBD1 CASSLPGQGEETQYF TGCGCCAGCAGCCTTCCGGGACAGGGTGAAGAGACCCAGTACTTC
. TRBJ2-7 TRBV6-6 TRBD1 CASSSRDRGGYEQYF TGTGCCAGCAGTTCCCGGGACAGGGGCGGCTACGAGCAGTACTTC
. TRBJ2-2 TRBV6-2/TRBV6-3 . CASSRPGVTGELFF TGTGCCAGCAGTCGTCCGGGAGTTACCGGGGAGCTGTTTTTT
. TRBJ1-2 TRBV7-9 . CASSPARQNYGYTF TGTGCCAGCAGCCCCGCTAGGCAGAACTATGGCTACACCTTC
once TRBJ1-1 TRBV5-1 . CASSFHGNTEAFF TGCGCCAGCAGCTTTCACGGGAACACTGAAGCTTTCTTT
. TRBJ2-1 TRBV5-1 TRBD2 CASSLNPLPAGGSHEQFF TGCGCCAGCAGCTTAAACCCCCTGCCGGCGGGAGGCTCGCATGAGCAGTTCTTC
. TRBJ1-6 TRBV5-4 TRBD1 CASSSRQGSGSPLHF TGTGCCAGCAGCTCGAGACAGGGAAGTGGATCACCCCTCCACTTT
. TRBJ1-1 TRBV3-1/TRBV3-2 TRBD1 CASSPYQGARTEAFF TGTGCCAGCAGCCCATATCAGGGGGCGCGAACTGAAGCTTTCTTT
. TRBJ2-1 TRBV6-2/TRBV6-3 TRBD2 CASSRTSGYNEQFF TGTGCCAGCAGTAGGACTAGCGGATACAATGAGCAGTTCTTC
. TRBJ2-3 TRBV5-1 . CASSLVSGADTQYF TGCGCCAGCAGCTTGGTGTCAGGGGCAGATACGCAGTATTTT
. TRBJ2-1 TRBV19 . CASRKNRDTPYNEQFF TGTGCCAGTAGGAAAAACAGGGATACCCCCTACAATGAGCAGTTCTTC
once TRBJ2-7 TRBV2 TRBD1 CASSDQGAGYEQYF TGTGCCAGCAGTGACCAGGGGGCCGGCTACGAGCAGTACTTC
. TRBJ1-1 TRBV7-2 . CASSLGRASLAFF TGTGCCAGCAGCTTAGGCAGGGCCTCGCTAGCTTTCTTT
once TRBJ1-1 TRBV29-1 . CSVRLKTNTEAFF TGCAGCGTCCGACTGAAAACCAACACTGAAGCTTTCTTT
. TRBJ2-7 TRBV5-6 TRBD2 CASSLGWREVSYEQYF TGTGCCAGCAGCTTGGGTTGGCGGGAGGTGTCCTACGAGCAGTACTTC
. TRBJ2-1 TRBV5-1 TRBD2 CASSSRFSGTSSYNEQFF TGCGCCAGCAGCTCGAGATTCAGCGGGACGAGCTCCTACAATGAGCAGTTCTTC
. TRBJ2-5 TRBV9 TRBD2 CASSVGGRPGETQYF TGTGCCAGCAGCGTAGGCGGGAGGCCGGGGGAGACCCAGTACTTC
. TRBJ2-1 TRBV7-2 . CASSPVYGSGSYNEQFF TGTGCCAGCAGCCCCGTGTACGGGTCCGGATCCTACAATGAGCAGTTCTTC
. TRBJ2-5 TRBV5-4 . CASSPHWGRETQYF TGTGCCAGCAGCCCCCATTGGGGGCGAGAGACCCAGTACTTC
few TRBJ1-1 TRBV27 . CASSMDSRGFRNTEAFF TGTGCCAGCAGTATGGACAGTCGGGGATTCCGAAACACTGAAGCTTTCTTT